What follows are 24 T cell receptor beta chains derived from one specimen sequenced in a study of T-cell reconstitution after alpha-beta-depleted transplantation in children. Unique molecular identifiers were built into the TCRbeta library. A single record per CDR3 protein comes from TCRdb applying MiXCR to the PCR reads. The data contain 300,000 to 350,000 distinct CDR3 sequences, approximately 23% of them singletons. The starting material was PBMCs, mostly from graft donor cells, obtained 180 days after TCRalphabeta/CD19-depleted stem cell transplant. The source is a male patient under 18 who had a stem cell transplant for acute lymphoblastic leukemia, so the T cells may come from the graft donor.

V usage is TRBV24-1 and J usage is TRBJ2-5; a possible D gene is TRBD2 (6 bases). This CDR3 is 17 amino acids long. The V end was cut by 2 bases, the J end by 5 bases, with 20 bases between. Germline values: CDR1 KGHDR, CDR2 SFDVKD. For the CDR3, the DNA is TGTGCCACCAGTGATTCCGGCGGGGTGTCGGCGAAGGAGACCCAGTACTTC. Translated, it gives CATSDSGGVSAKETQYF.

There are a few counts of this clonotype. The V gene is TRBV12-3 or TRBV12-4, the J gene TRBJ1-5; unclear D gene. The CDR3 is 12 amino acids. Trimming pared 5 bases from V and 4 bases from J, leaving 6 bases between. DNA of the CDR3: TGTGCCAGCAGTACCAGTAATCAGCCCCAGCATTTT. This encodes CASSTSNQPQHF.

V gene TRBV11-1 combines with J gene TRBJ2-2; D gene unclear. Germline CDR1 reads SGHAT; CDR2 reads FQDESV (reference sequence). The CDR3 runs 16 residues. V was clipped by 8 bases and J by 3 bases, with 19 bases between them. In nucleotides, the CDR3 is TGTGCCAGCTCCCTTAGGGCCTCCGCGGACACCGGGGAGCTGTTTTTT. Protein: CASSLRASADTGELFF.

The chain is built from TRBV7-3 and TRBJ1-2; 11 positions match TRBD1. The junction had 12 bases not matched to a gene; V was cut back by 5 bases and J by 4 bases. This CDR3 is built from 17 residues. Germline V gene lookup returns CDR1 SGHTA and CDR2 FQGTGA. CDR3: CASSESPGTGGGYGYTF. DNA of the CDR3: TGTGCCAGCAGCGAATCTCCCGGGACAGGGGGTGGCTATGGCTACACCTTC.

V usage is TRBV10-3 and J usage is TRBJ1-5; 8 positions match TRBD1. Germline V CDR1 and CDR2: ENHRY, SYGVKD. This CDR3 contains 15 residues. The junction had 3 bases not matched to a gene; V was cut back by 2 bases and J by 3 bases. The CDR3 bases are TGTGCCATCAGTGAGGCGACAGGGGACAATCAGCCCCAGCATTTT. Residues: CAISEATGDNQPQHF.

The chain links TRBV20-1 to TRBJ2-2, with 7 bases fitting TRBD2. The length of the CDR3 is 13 residues. The V gene end was trimmed by 8 bases and the J gene end by 2 bases; junction bases not matched to a gene: 5. CDR1 is DFQATT, CDR2 SNEGSKA, per germline (reference sequence). The CDR3 bases are TGCAGTCCTCTAGCGGTTAACACCGGGGAGCTGTTTTTT. Translating gives CSPLAVNTGELFF.

This clonotype was picked up a small number of times. V is TRBV20-1 and J is TRBJ2-1; TRBD2 agrees at 12 bases. CDR1 is DFQATT, CDR2 SNEGSKA, per germline (reference sequence). The CDR3 is 18 amino acids. V lost 5 bases to trimming and J lost 2 bases; unmatched junction nucleotides: 13. The CDR3 sequence is CSASYAEGLAGPYNEQFF. The CDR3, as DNA: TGCAGTGCTTCTTACGCCGAGGGACTAGCGGGCCCCTACAATGAGCAGTTCTTC.

The V and J genes are TRBV7-9 and TRBJ2-5, with TRBD2 identical over 10 bases. Germline V gene data show CDR1 as SEHNR and CDR2 as FQNEAQ (reference sequence). This CDR3 spans 15 amino acids. The V gene end was trimmed by 2 bases and the J gene end by 2 bases; junction bases not matched to a gene: 2. The chain's CDR3 is CASSLWTSGQETQYF. The CDR3 bases are TGTGCCAGCAGCTTATGGACTAGCGGACAAGAGACCCAGTACTTC.

This clonotype appeared a few times. The rearrangement uses TRBV20-1 and TRBJ2-3; D uncertain. The germline gives CDR1 DFQATT, CDR2 SNEGSKA (reference sequence). The CDR3 is 12 residues long. V shed 5 bases and J shed 4 bases, with 10 bases lying between them. The CDR3 nucleotides read TGCAGTGCTGTTGGTGGGGCAGATACGCAGTATTTT. Protein sequence: CSAVGGADTQYF.

The CDR3 region is CASSGQGVTEQFF. The CDR3 DNA sequence: TGTGCCAGCAGCGGACAGGGGGTCACTGAGCAGTTCTTC. The rearrangement uses TRBV14 and TRBJ2-1, with TRBD1 matching 10 bases. J was trimmed by 9 bases and V by 5 bases; bases with no gene match: 4. Germline V lookup: CDR1 SGHDN, CDR2 FVKESK. This CDR3 is 13 amino acids long.

There are a few counts of this clonotype. CDR3 sequence reads: CSVDGGLTNNEQFF. The CDR3 DNA follows: TGCAGCGTTGATGGGGGGCTCACGAACAATGAGCAGTTCTTC. This rearrangement joins TRBV29-1 to TRBJ2-1; either TRBD1 or TRBD2 may supply D (6 bases each). The CDR3 is 14 amino acids. The germline V gene has CDR1 SQVTM and CDR2 ANQGSEA. With 3 bases removed from V and 5 bases from J, the gap between germline ends came to 14 bases.

The J gene is TRBJ2-1, the V gene TRBV11-2, with TRBD2 matching over 9 bases. The CDR3 runs to 16 residues. The trim removed 3 bases at V and 2 bases at J, leaving 5 bases unmatched. Germline loops: CDR1 SGHAT, CDR2 FQNNGV. CDR3 bases: TGTGCCAGCAGCTTCCGTAGCGGGAGAACCTACAATGAGCAGTTCTTC. It codes for CASSFRSGRTYNEQFF.

This clonotype was observed a handful of times. The rearrangement joins TRBV18 to TRBJ2-1; 8 positions match TRBD1. CDR3 length: 17 amino acids. The germline V gene encodes CDR1 KGHSH and CDR2 LQKENI. V lost 3 bases to trimming and J lost 0 bases; unmatched junction nucleotides: 7. DNA for the CDR3: TGTGCCAGCTCACCGGAGCAGGGGGCCCCCTCCTACAATGAGCAGTTCTTC. It translates to CASSPEQGAPSYNEQFF.

This clonotype has just a few counts. The rearrangement uses TRBV20-1 and TRBJ2-7; tentative D call: TRBD1 (5 bases). Trimming took off 0 bases at V and 7 bases at J, with 13 bases between the two ends. Germline CDR1 DFQATT, CDR2 SNEGSKA (reference sequence). The CDR3 is 13 amino acids. The CDR3 DNA is TGCAGTGCTAGAGATAAAAAAGGGGTAGAGCAGTACTTC. The encoded protein is CSARDKKGVEQYF.

This clonotype was detected only a few times. The genes are TRBV5-1 and TRBJ2-3, with TRBD2 matching 8 bases. J gave up 13 bases and V 4 bases, and 8 bases lay outside the gene matches. Per germline, CDR1 SGHRS and CDR2 YFSETQ. The CDR3 contains 12 residues. CDR3 sequence (DNA): TGCGCCAGCAGCCCGAGCGGGAGAAGCAAGTATTTT. Protein: CASSPSGRSKYF.

This clonotype was counted only a few times. V and J are TRBV20-1 and TRBJ2-1; D is ambiguous. This CDR3 region has 11 residues. Trimming cost V 3 bases and J 10 bases, with 10 bases left between them. Per the germline V gene, CDR1 is DFQATT and CDR2 is SNEGSKA (reference sequence). The CDR3 DNA reads TGCAGTGCTAGCCTAGGCGGAGAGCAGTTCTTC. Its translation: CSASLGGEQFF.

This chain uses TRBV9 with TRBJ1-6; weak D call: TRBD1 (6 bases). Germline assignment: CDR1 SGDLS and CDR2 YYNGEE. The CDR3 extends over 15 amino acids. V lost 1 base, J lost 6 bases, and 11 bases lay in between. The DNA for the CDR3 is TGTGCCAGCAGCGTAAGGGCCAGGGGTAATTCACCCCTCCACTTT. Encoded protein: CASSVRARGNSPLHF.

This clonotype was seen only a few times. V is TRBV2 and J is TRBJ1-2; weak D call: TRBD1 (5 bases). The CDR3 sequence is 15 residues long. Germline lookup yields CDR1 SNHLY and CDR2 FYNNEI. V was pared by 7 bases and J by 0 bases, with 15 bases between. The CDR3 is CASTGLGAPNYGYTF. The CDR3 DNA sequence: TGTGCCAGCACTGGCCTTGGGGCACCTAACTATGGCTACACCTTC.

The J gene is TRBJ2-5, the V gene TRBV7-9, with 8 bases aligning to TRBD2. This CDR3 comprises 15 residues. The germline V gene encodes CDR1 SEHNR and CDR2 FQNEAQ (reference sequence). The ends lost 5 bases at V and 3 bases at J; junction bases unmatched: 8. The DNA for the CDR3 is TGTGCCAGCAGCCCAAGACTAGCGAGCGAAGAGACCCAGTACTTC. As protein: CASSPRLASEETQYF.

The sample holds a few counts of this clonotype. The chain employs TRBV7-2 and TRBJ1-6, with unresolved D. This CDR3 comprises 17 residues. Between the trimmed V and J ends, which lost 1 base and 3 bases, there was a span of 13 bases. Per germline, CDR1 SGHTA and CDR2 FQGNSA. The CDR3 is CASSLVGGRFYNSPLHF. CDR3 coding DNA: TGTGCCAGCAGCTTAGTCGGAGGACGCTTCTATAATTCACCCCTCCACTTT.

The chain employs TRBV9 and TRBJ2-1; the match to TRBD2 covers 11 bases. The V gene's germline CDR1 is SGDLS and CDR2 YYNGEE. The V and J ends lost 4 bases and 7 bases, in that order; junction bases with no gene match: 7. This CDR3 spans 15 amino acids. CDR3 loop: CASSIAGGPGNEQFF. The CDR3 DNA sequence: TGTGCCAGCAGCATAGCGGGAGGGCCGGGGAATGAGCAGTTCTTC.

The chain joins TRBV11-2 to TRBJ2-7; D tentatively fits TRBD1 or TRBD2 (5 bases each). The CDR3 extends over 16 amino acids. Germline V gene lookup returns CDR1 SGHAT and CDR2 FQNNGV. Deletions cut 1 base from V and 1 base from J, with 14 bases between. CDR3 DNA sequence: TGTGCCAGCAGCTTAGTACCTCGGGGCAGTTCCTACGAGCAGTACTTC. Its protein is CASSLVPRGSSYEQYF.

This clonotype was detected once. The conserved closing phenylalanine or tryptophan is absent in this CDR3, likely reflecting a read error. The gene calls are TRBV28 and TRBJ1-2; unclear D gene. The CDR3 is 11 amino acids. Germline V CDR1 and CDR2: MDHEN, SYDVKM. Trimming left V 5 bases short and J 7 bases short, with 8 bases between. CDR3 amino acids: CASSPAVGYTL. The CDR3 region has the DNA TGTGCCAGCAGTCCGGCCGTTGGCTACACCTTA.

The rearrangement links TRBV21-1 to TRBJ2-7; no check of the table's D call, TRBD1, against the DNA was made. TRBV21-1 is assigned pseudogene status. This CDR3 is built from 16 residues. The CDR3 bases are TGTGCCAGCAGCAAAGGGGGGGGACAGTCCGCCTACGAGCAGTACTTC. Translating gives CASSKGGGQSAYEQYF.